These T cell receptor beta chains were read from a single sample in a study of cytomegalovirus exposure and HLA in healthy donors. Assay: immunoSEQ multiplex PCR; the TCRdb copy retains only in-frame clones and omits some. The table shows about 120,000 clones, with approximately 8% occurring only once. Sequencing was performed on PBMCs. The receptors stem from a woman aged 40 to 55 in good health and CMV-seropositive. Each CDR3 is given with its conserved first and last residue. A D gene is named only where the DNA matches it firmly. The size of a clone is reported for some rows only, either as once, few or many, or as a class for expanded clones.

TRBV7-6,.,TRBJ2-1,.,TGTGCCAGCAGCTTAGTCAGGGATGTCTCCTACAATGAGCAGTTCTTC,CASSLVRDVSYNEQFF
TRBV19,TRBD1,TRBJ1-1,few,TGTGCCAGTAGCTCCGAGGGGGCGCGGGCTTTCTTT,CASSSEGARAFF
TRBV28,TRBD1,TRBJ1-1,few,TGTGCCAGCAGTCCCACCGTACAGGGACAGGAGGAAGCTTTCTTT,CASSPTVQGQEEAFF
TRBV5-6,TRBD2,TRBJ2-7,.,TGTGCCAGCAGCTACCTTAGCGGGGGGCCCTACGAGCAGTACTTC,CASSYLSGGPYEQYF
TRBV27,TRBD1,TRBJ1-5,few,TGTGCCAGCAGTTTCGGGACAGGTCATCAGCCCCAGCATTTT,CASSFGTGHQPQHF
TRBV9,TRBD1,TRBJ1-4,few,TGTGCCAGCAGCGTGACAGGGGCTAATGAAAAACTGTTTTTT,CASSVTGANEKLFF
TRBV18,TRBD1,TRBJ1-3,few,TGTGCCAGCTCACCCGGACAGGCCCTTCGGAGCTCTGGAAACACCATATATTTT,CASSPGQALRSSGNTIYF
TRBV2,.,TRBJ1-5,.,TGTGCCAGCAGTGATCGGGACACCTACAATCAGCCCCAGCATTTT,CASSDRDTYNQPQHF
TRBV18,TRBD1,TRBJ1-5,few,TGTGCCAGCTCACAGGACAGGAGGCAGGAATATTATAGCAATCAGCCCCAGCATTTT,CASSQDRRQEYYSNQPQHF
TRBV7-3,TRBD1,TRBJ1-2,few,TGTGCCAGCAGCTACGGACAGGGGAAGGGGTATGGCTACACCTTC,CASSYGQGKGYGYTF
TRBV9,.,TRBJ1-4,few,TGTGCCAGCAGCCCCCAGACAGAAGATTATGAAAAACTGTTTTTT,CASSPQTEDYEKLFF
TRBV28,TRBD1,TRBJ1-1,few,TGTGCCAGCAGTTCCCCGGGACAGCCTGAATCCGGAGCTTTCTTT,CASSSPGQPESGAFF
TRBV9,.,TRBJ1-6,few,TGTGCCAGCGGGGCGACGCCGTATAATTCACCCCTCCACTTT,CASGATPYNSPLHF
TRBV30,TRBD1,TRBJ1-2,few,TGTGCCAGAGGGACAGGGGATGGCTACACCTTC,CARGTGDGYTF
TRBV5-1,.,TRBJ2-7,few,TGCGCCAGCAGCTTGTCGGGGACTGCAGCCTACGAGCAGTACTTC,CASSLSGTAAYEQYF
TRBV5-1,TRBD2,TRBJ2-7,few,TGCGCCAGCAGCTCTCCAACTAGCGACTCCTACGAGCAGTACTTC,CASSSPTSDSYEQYF
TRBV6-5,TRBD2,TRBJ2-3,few,TGTGCCAGCGGGAGGGACAGCACAGATACGCAGTATTTT,CASGRDSTDTQYF
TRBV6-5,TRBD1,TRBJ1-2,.,TGTGCCAGCAGTTACTCCGGGGACAGGGGCGGCTACACCTTC,CASSYSGDRGGYTF
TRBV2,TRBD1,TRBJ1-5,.,TGTGCCAGCAGGGGACACAGGGGAGGTCAGCCCCAGCATTTT,CASRGHRGGQPQHF
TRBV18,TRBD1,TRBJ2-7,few,TGTGCCAGCTCACCACGGGACAGCCTCTACGAGCAGTACTTC,CASSPRDSLYEQYF
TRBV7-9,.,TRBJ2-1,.,TGTGCCAGCAGCTTATCACAGCCCCACTACAATGAGCAGTTCTTC,CASSLSQPHYNEQFF
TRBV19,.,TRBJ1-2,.,TGTGCCACCAAGACCTTGGGCGGCTACACCTTC,CATKTLGGYTF
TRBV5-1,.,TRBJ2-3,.,TGCGCCAGCAGCGGCACAGGAAGAGATACGCAGTATTTT,CASSGTGRDTQYF
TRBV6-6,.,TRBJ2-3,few,TGTGCCAGCAGTTACGGAACTCGCGAGGCGCAGTATTTT,CASSYGTREAQYF
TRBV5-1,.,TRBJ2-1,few,TGCGCCAGCAGCTTGTCCAGGGCGAATGAGCAGTTCTTC,CASSLSRANEQFF
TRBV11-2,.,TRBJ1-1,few,TGTGCCGCCGCTCTCGGACAGTACACTGAAGCTTTCTTT,CAAALGQYTEAFF
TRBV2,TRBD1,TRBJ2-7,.,TGTGCCAGCAGGGGGACAGAATTCTCCTACGAGCAGTACTTC,CASRGTEFSYEQYF
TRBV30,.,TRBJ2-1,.,TGTGCCTGGAGTGCTAGGATCTCCTACAATGAGCAGTTCTTC,CAWSARISYNEQFF
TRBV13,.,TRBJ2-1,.,TGTGCCAGCAGCTCCCGGGACTCCCACAATGAGCAGTTCTTC,CASSSRDSHNEQFF
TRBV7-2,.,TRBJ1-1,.,TGTGCCAGCAGCGCTTTCGCAGGGGACACTGAAGCTTTCTTT,CASSAFAGDTEAFF
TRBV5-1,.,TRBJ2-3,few,TGCGCCAGCAGCTCGCGAGCCGGGGATACGCAGTATTTT,CASSSRAGDTQYF
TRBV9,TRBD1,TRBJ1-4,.,TGTGCCAGCAGCGCGCCGGGACAGGGGCGGGAAAAACTGTTTTTT,CASSAPGQGREKLFF
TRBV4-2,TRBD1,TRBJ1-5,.,TGTGCCAGCAGCCAAGGATCCGGGACAGGGAATGAGCAGCCCCAGCATTTT,CASSQGSGTGNEQPQHF
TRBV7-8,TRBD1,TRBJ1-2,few,TGTGCCAGCAGCCCTACGCGGACAGGGGTCTACACCTTC,CASSPTRTGVYTF
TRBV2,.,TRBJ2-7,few,TGTGCCAGCAGTGGGGCGGGAACCTACGAGCAGTACTTC,CASSGAGTYEQYF
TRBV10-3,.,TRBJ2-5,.,TGTGCCATCAGTGAGCCCAAAGGGGGTCGGGAGACCCAGTACTTC,CAISEPKGGRETQYF
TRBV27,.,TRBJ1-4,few,TGTGCCAGCAGTGCCGCGGGACCAGGGAATGAAAAACTGTTTTTT,CASSAAGPGNEKLFF
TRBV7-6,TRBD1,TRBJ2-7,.,TGTGCCAGCAGCCAAATAGGACAGGAAAAGACTTACGAGCAGTACTTC,CASSQIGQEKTYEQYF
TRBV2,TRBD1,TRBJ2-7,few,TGTGCCAGCAGTCGGACAGGGTTCGAGCAGTACTTC,CASSRTGFEQYF
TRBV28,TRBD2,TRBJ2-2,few,TGTGCCAGCAGTCCCGGGGGGGCCTTCAACACCGGGGAGCTGTTTTTT,CASSPGGAFNTGELFF
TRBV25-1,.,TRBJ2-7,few,TGTGCCAGCAGTGGTGGGCTGAACCCTTTCGAGCAGTACTTC,CASSGGLNPFEQYF
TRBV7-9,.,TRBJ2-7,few,TGTGCCAGCAGCTTAGCGGGGCCTTGGAACGAGCAGTACTTC,CASSLAGPWNEQYF
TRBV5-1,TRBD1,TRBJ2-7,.,TGCGCCAGCAGCTGGACCGGGACAGTAACCTACGAGCAGTACTTC,CASSWTGTVTYEQYF
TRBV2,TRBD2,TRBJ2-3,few,TGTGCCACCCGACTAGCGGAATCTAGCACAGATACGCAGTATTTT,CATRLAESSTDTQYF
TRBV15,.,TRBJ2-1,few,TGTGCCACCAGCAGAGTGGGGCACCAGTTCTTC,CATSRVGHQFF
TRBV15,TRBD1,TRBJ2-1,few,TGTGCCACCAGCAGAGGGGGGACAGGGTCTTATGAGCAGTTCTTC,CATSRGGTGSYEQFF
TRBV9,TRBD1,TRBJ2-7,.,TGTGCCAGCAGCGTATTGGCAGGGGGCGGCGAGCAGTACTTC,CASSVLAGGGEQYF
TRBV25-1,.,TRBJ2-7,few,TGTGCCAGCAGTGAATCCCCCGTTGACGAGCAGTACTTC,CASSESPVDEQYF
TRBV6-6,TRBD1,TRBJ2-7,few,TGTGCCAGCAGTTTGGACAGGGGAAGCTACGAGCAGTACTTC,CASSLDRGSYEQYF